Sequencing of this TCR beta chain was carried out in a study of shared clonotypes between healthy human individuals. As regards this clone: Its specificity is unknown.

Whole-study findings and limits: Relative to clonotypes present in all four donors, those not shared had lower generation probabilities.

At the deep level, the assay was run. The method was immunoSEQ multiplex PCR; TCRdb's version includes in-frame clones alone and lacks a portion of them. The sample contains around 2,000,000 clones, just over 90% of which appear only once. The CDR3 sequence is 12 residues long. Germline V lookup: CDR1 SGHVS, CDR2 FNYEAQ. V dropped 7 bases and J dropped 7 bases, with 14 bases sitting between them. The naive CD8 population came from CD45RO-negative cells selected for CCR7, without terminally differentiated effector memory CD45RA+ cells. The TCR sequence derives from a man aged 18 to 29 in good health. Some clones in this sample may be carry-over from other donors' samples. The sample consisted of naive CD8+ T cells from PBMCs. The chain carries TRBV7-6 and TRBJ2-7, with D possibly matching TRBD2 (6 bases). For the CDR3, the DNA is TGTGCCAGCACGGGCGCGAGCGGGGAGCAGTACTTC. Translation gives CASTGASGEQYF.